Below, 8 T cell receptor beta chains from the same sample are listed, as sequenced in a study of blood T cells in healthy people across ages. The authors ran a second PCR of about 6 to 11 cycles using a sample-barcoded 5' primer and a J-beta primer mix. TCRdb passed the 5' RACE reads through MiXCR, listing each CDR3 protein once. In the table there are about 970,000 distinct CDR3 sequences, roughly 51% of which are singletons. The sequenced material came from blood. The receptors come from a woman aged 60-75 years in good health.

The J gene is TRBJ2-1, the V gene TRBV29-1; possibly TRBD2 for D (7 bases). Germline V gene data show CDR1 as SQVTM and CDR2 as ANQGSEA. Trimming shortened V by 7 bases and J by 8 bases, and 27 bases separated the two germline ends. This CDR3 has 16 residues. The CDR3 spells CSAFGGGGLLLHEQFF. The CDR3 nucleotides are TGCAGCGCCTTCGGCGGGGGCGGCCTCCTCCTCCATGAGCAGTTCTTC.

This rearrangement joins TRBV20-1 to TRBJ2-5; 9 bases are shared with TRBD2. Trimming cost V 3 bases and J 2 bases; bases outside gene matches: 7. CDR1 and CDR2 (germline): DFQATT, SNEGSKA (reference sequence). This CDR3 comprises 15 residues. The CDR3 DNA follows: TGCAGTGCTAGGAGGGCTAGCGGGGTGCAAGAGACCCAGTACTTC. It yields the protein CSARRASGVQETQYF.

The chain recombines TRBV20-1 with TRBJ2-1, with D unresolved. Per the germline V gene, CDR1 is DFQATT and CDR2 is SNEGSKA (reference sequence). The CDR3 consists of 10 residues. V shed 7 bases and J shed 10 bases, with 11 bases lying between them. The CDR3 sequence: CSVFRIEQFF. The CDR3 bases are TGCAGTGTTTTCCGGATAGAGCAGTTCTTC.

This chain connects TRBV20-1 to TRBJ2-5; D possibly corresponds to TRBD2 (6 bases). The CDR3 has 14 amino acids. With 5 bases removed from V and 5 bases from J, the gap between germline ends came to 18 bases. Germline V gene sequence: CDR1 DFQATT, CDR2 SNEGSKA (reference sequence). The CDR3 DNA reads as TGCAGTGCTGCCCCCTCTGGGAGGCTTGAGACCCAGTACTTC. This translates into CSAAPSGRLETQYF.

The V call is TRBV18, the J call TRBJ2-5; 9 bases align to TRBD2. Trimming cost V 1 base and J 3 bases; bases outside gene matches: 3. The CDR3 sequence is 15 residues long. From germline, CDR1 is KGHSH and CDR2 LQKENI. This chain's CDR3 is CASSPRLAGKETQYF. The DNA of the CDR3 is TGTGCCAGCTCACCACGCCTAGCGGGGAAAGAGACCCAGTACTTC.

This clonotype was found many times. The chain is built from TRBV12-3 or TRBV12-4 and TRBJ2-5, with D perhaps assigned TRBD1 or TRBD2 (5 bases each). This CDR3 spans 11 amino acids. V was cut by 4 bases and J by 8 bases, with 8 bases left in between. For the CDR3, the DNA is TGTGCCAGCAGTTCTGGGGGAACCCAGTACTTC. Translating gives CASSSGGTQYF.

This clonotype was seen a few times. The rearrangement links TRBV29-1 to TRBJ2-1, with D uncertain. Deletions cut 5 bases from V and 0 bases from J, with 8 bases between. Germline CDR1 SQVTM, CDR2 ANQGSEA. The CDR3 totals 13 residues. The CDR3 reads CSVRASSYNEQFF. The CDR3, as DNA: TGCAGCGTTCGGGCAAGCTCCTACAATGAGCAGTTCTTC.

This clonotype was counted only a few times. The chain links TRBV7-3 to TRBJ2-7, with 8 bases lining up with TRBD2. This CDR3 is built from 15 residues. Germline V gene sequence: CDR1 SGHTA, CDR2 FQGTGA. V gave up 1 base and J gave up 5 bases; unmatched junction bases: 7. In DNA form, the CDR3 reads TGTGCCAGCAGCTTAAGACCAGCGGGAGTCCACGAGCAGTACTTC. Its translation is CASSLRPAGVHEQYF.